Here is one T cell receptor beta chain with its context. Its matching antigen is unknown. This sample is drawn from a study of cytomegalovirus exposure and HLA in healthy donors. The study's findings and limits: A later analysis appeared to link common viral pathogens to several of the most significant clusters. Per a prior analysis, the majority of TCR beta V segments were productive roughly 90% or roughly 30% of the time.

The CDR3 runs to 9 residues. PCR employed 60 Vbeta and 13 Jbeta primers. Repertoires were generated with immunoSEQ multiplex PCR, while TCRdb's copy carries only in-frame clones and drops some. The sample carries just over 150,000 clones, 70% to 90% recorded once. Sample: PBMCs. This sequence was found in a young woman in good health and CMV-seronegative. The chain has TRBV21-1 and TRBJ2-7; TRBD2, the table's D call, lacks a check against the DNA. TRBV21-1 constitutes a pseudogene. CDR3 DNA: TGTGCCAGCAGCGAGGAGCAGTACTTC. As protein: CASSEEQYF.